This T cell receptor beta chain came from a study of CD8+ T cells in alopecia areata. Extracted from the samples, RNA was reverse transcribed into cDNA to serve as the sequencing template. The table came from immunoSEQ multiplex PCR; TCRdb's copy has only in-frame clones and leaves some out. The sample has about 190,000 clones; 50% to 60% are singletons. Sequencing used CD4+ T cells sorted from blood, obtained at week 0. This TCR was recovered from a human donor with alopecia areata.

As DNA, the CDR3 is TGTGCCAGCAGTGAAGTAGGGACTAGGGGGGCTGAGCAGTTCTTC. It translates to CASSEVGTRGAEQFF. The chain has TRBV2 and TRBJ2-1; 8 bases agree with TRBD2. Trimming at V came to 1 base and at J to 9 bases, leaving 8 bases not matched to a gene. Germline CDR1 is SNHLY and CDR2 is FYNNEI. The CDR3 sequence is 15 residues long.